This T cell receptor beta chain was identified during a study of CD4 T cells in relation to SARS-CoV-2 and coronaviruses. Study background: PBMCs were cultured with antigen for roughly nine days before TCR beta sequencing.

Of note for this clone: Its specificity is not known.

The germline V and J ends were trimmed by 7 bases and 4 bases, with 11 bases remaining between them. The CDR3 runs to 13 residues. Germline V lookup: CDR1 MDHEN, CDR2 SYDVKM. Naive and memory CD4+ T cells came from enriched cryopreserved PBMCs. Study-level findings and limits: SARS-CoV-2-driven expansion was significantly weaker in crossreactive than monoreactive clones. Memory recall responses, not primary responses primed in culture, are what the assay detects.

Measured with immunoSEQ multiplex PCR; TCRdb has only the in-frame clones, and not every one. The repertoire holds 30,000 to 45,000 clones, roughly 83% seen once, with around 7% in the top ten. The chain links TRBV28 to TRBJ1-3; D remains unclear. The sequenced sample consisted of naive CD4+ T cells from PBMCs, cultured in vitro. Subset defined: naive CD4+ T cells isolated by negative enrichment. The clonotype comes from an adult with COVID-19. This CDR3 reads CASTQMAGNTIYF. In nucleotides, the CDR3 is TGTGCCAGCACCCAAATGGCGGGAAACACCATATATTTT. The full variable domain, with the rest looked up from reference TRBV28 and TRBJ1-3, is DVKVTQSSRYLVKRTGEKVFLECVQDMDHENMFWYRQDPGLGLRLIYFSYDVKMKEKGDIPEGYSVSREKKERFSLILESASTNQTSMYLCASTQMAGNTIYFGEGSWLTVV.